The 30 T cell receptor beta chains reported below all come from one sample, sequenced in a study of regulatory T cells in long-lasting Graves disease. Construction of the TCR beta libraries employed iRepertoire HTBI primers in conjunction with Arm-PCR of CDR3 regions. TCRdb fed the multiplex PCR reads into MiXCR, producing one record per CDR3 protein. Of fewer than 600,000 distinct CDR3 sequences listed, 20% to 25% are singletons. Time point indicated: persistent/refractory GD, antithyroid drugs over 5 years with positive TRAb. Following extraction of RNA from PBMCs, that RNA was used to make the TCR library. The sample in question was peripheral blood mononuclear cells (PBMCs), obtained when the disease was refractory, from a patient treated with antithyroid drugs. These TCRs come from a female donor with Graves disease.

The chain has TRBV18 and TRBJ1-2; no clear D gene. The V and J ends lost 0 bases and 4 bases respectively, with 9 bases between them. Germline V gene data show CDR1 as KGHSH and CDR2 as LQKENI. The CDR3 runs 14 residues. The CDR3 DNA sequence: TGTGCCAGCTCACCACCGGTGGATGGCTATGGCTACACCTTC. It codes for CASSPPVDGYGYTF.

The chain combines TRBV20-1 with TRBJ2-7; D is possibly TRBD1 (6 bases). The V end was cut by 0 bases, the J end by 6 bases, with 6 bases between. The CDR3 has 11 amino acids. Per the germline V gene, CDR1 is DFQATT and CDR2 is SNEGSKA (reference sequence). In nucleotides, the CDR3 is TGCAGTGCTAGAGACAGGGGCGAGCAGTACTTC. Its protein is CSARDRGEQYF.

This clonotype was recorded at least ten times. J is TRBJ2-7 and V is TRBV7-2; 12 nucleotides line up with TRBD2. Germline V gene data show CDR1 as SGHTA and CDR2 as FQGNSA. The V segment lost 5 bases and the J segment 2 bases; nucleotides outside the gene matches: 7. The CDR3 is made up of 16 amino acids. The CDR3 protein is CASSPRTSGITYEQYF. CDR3 coding DNA: TGTGCCAGCAGCCCCCGGACTAGCGGGATCACCTACGAGCAGTACTTC. Combining the CDR3 with reference TRBV7-2 and TRBJ2-7 gives the whole variable domain GAGVSQSPSNKVTEKGKDVELRCDPISGHTALYWYRQSLGQGLEFLIYFQGNSAPDKSGLPSDRFSAERTGGSVSTLTIQRTQQEDSAVYLCASSPRTSGITYEQYFGPGTRLTVT.

The V call is TRBV5-1, the J call TRBJ1-2; D is possibly TRBD1 (6 bases). The V and J ends lost 0 bases and 4 bases respectively, with 16 bases between them. This CDR3 region has 16 residues. The germline gives CDR1 SGHRS, CDR2 YFSETQ. The CDR3 loop reads CASSLEGRTRGYGYTF. DNA of the CDR3: TGCGCCAGCAGCTTGGAGGGGCGGACCAGGGGCTATGGCTACACCTTC. Full variable domain (remainder filled in from reference TRBV5-1 and TRBJ1-2): KAGVTQTPRYLIKTRGQQVTLSCSPISGHRSVSWYQQTPGQGLQFLFEYFSETQRNKGNFPGRFSGRQFSNSRSEMNVSTLELGDSALYLCASSLEGRTRGYGYTFGSGTRLTVV.

This clonotype has at least ten counts. The chain uses TRBV19 and TRBJ1-2; D is undetermined. This CDR3 contains 13 residues. Germline loops: CDR1 LNHDA, CDR2 SQIVND (reference sequence). The ends were cut back, 5 bases at V and 0 bases at J, with 7 bases in the middle. The CDR3 bases are TGTGCCAGTAGTCCGCTCGCTAACTATGGCTACACCTTC. It translates to CASSPLANYGYTF.

The chain carries TRBV14 and TRBJ1-3; no definite D call. The CDR3 sequence is 15 residues long. V was clipped by 6 bases and J by 3 bases, with 15 bases between them. From germline, CDR1 is SGHDN and CDR2 FVKESK. CDR3 sequence reads: CASSPPGSLGNTIYF. The CDR3 bases are TGTGCCAGCAGTCCTCCCGGATCCCTTGGAAACACCATATATTTT.

The rearrangement uses TRBV7-2 and TRBJ2-2; D not resolved. Trimming pared 5 bases from V and 6 bases from J, leaving 16 bases between. The CDR3 is 15 residues long. Germline CDR1 reads SGHTA; CDR2 reads FQGNSA. CDR3 DNA: TGTGCCAGCAGCCCAACCCTTAGCTACGCCGGGGAGCTGTTTTTT. Translated: CASSPTLSYAGELFF.

The CDR3 sequence is CASSSLGRVGGTEAFF. CDR3 nucleotide sequence: TGTGCCAGCAGTTCCCTAGGGAGGGTGGGTGGCACTGAAGCTTTCTTT. J is TRBJ1-1 and V is TRBV28; the D is unclear. The CDR3 loop spans 16 amino acids. Trimming left V 4 bases short and J 4 bases short, with 19 bases between. In germline, CDR1 is MDHEN, CDR2 SYDVKM.

This clonotype was detected only a few times. This sequence joins TRBV20-1 and TRBJ2-3; D remains unclear. V was clipped by 3 bases and J by 4 bases, with 17 bases between them. The V gene's germline CDR1 is DFQATT and CDR2 SNEGSKA (reference sequence). The CDR3 runs 15 residues. Written as DNA, the CDR3 is TGCAGTGCTAGTCTTCAAGGCCAACTCCCAGATACGCAGTATTTT. Translation gives CSASLQGQLPDTQYF.

This clonotype was seen ten or more times. J is TRBJ1-1 and V is TRBV2, with D possibly matching TRBD1 (6 bases). The germline V gene encodes CDR1 SNHLY and CDR2 FYNNEI. The CDR3 is 14 amino acids. Trimming shortened V by 3 bases and J by 5 bases, and 13 bases separated the two germline ends. CDR3 DNA sequence: TGTGCCAGCAGTGACCTTGCAGGGGAAACTGAAGCTTTCTTT. Its translation: CASSDLAGETEAFF.

The CDR3 nucleotides read TGTGCCAGCTCGCCCGGGCGGGTGGGGACTGAAGCTTTCTTT. It yields the protein CASSPGRVGTEAFF. The chain couples TRBV9 to TRBJ1-1; D remains unclear. With 7 bases removed from V and 5 bases from J, the gap between germline ends came to 18 bases. The CDR3 covers 14 residues. The germline V gene has CDR1 SGDLS and CDR2 YYNGEE.

J is TRBJ1-5 and V is TRBV20-1, with D unclear. This CDR3 spans 14 amino acids. CDR1 is DFQATT, CDR2 SNEGSKA, per germline (reference sequence). V gave up 6 bases and J gave up 4 bases, with 16 bases separating them. The CDR3 loop is CSARPEAGNQPQHF. For the CDR3, the DNA is TGCAGTGCAAGACCCGAAGCGGGTAATCAGCCCCAGCATTTT.

This clonotype was counted ten times or more. This rearrangement joins TRBV28 to TRBJ1-2, with 7 nucleotides matching TRBD1. The length of the CDR3 is 14 residues. Germline assignment: CDR1 MDHEN and CDR2 SYDVKM. V lost 5 bases and J lost 6; bases outside the gene matches: 9. The CDR3 nucleotides read TGTGCCAGCAGTAGGGACAGATTCTATCATGGCTACACCTTC. Residues: CASSRDRFYHGYTF.

This clonotype turned up a few times. The chain is built from TRBV20-1 and TRBJ1-6; TRBD1 is a possible D gene (5 bases). The CDR3 is 16 residues long. The germline V gene encodes CDR1 DFQATT and CDR2 SNEGSKA (reference sequence). The germline V and J ends were trimmed by 1 base and 10 bases, with 20 bases remaining between them. The CDR3 nucleotides are TGCAGTGCTAGAGGCGAAGGGGATAATTTTGTGTCACCCCTCCACTTT. Amino acids: CSARGEGDNFVSPLHF.

The chain carries TRBV7-2 and TRBJ2-3, with 8 bases that match TRBD1. The J segment lost 4 bases and the V segment lost 5 bases, leaving 5 bases of the junction unmatched. CDR3 length equals 14 residues. Per germline, CDR1 SGHTA and CDR2 FQGNSA. CDR3: CASSQGASADTQYF. CDR3 coding DNA: TGTGCCAGCAGCCAGGGGGCGAGCGCAGATACGCAGTATTTT. Full variable domain (outside the CDR3, taken from reference TRBV7-2 and TRBJ2-3): GAGVSQSPSNKVTEKGKDVELRCDPISGHTALYWYRQSLGQGLEFLIYFQGNSAPDKSGLPSDRFSAERTGGSVSTLTIQRTQQEDSAVYLCASSQGASADTQYFGPGTRLTVL.

This clonotype was observed a handful of times. The CDR3 nucleotides read TGTGCCACGACTCTGACCGGGGAGCTGTTTTTT. As protein: CATTLTGELFF. This chain joins TRBV10-3 and TRBJ2-2; no definite D call. This CDR3 is 11 amino acids long. The germline CDR1 and CDR2 sequences are ENHRY and SYGVKD. The V and J ends lost 10 bases and 5 bases respectively, with 8 bases between them.

The genes are TRBV19 and TRBJ1-5; no reliable D call. Germline loops: CDR1 LNHDA, CDR2 SQIVND (reference sequence). V dropped 3 bases and J dropped 1 base, with 10 bases sitting between them. The CDR3 length is 15 residues. CDR3 DNA: TGTGCCAGTAGTATCGAGGGAGTAAGCAATCAGCCCCAGCATTTT. Protein sequence: CASSIEGVSNQPQHF.

Regarding this clonotype: This may arise from a read error, as a much more abundant clone is one base away. This chain connects TRBV3-1 to TRBJ1-2; D remains unclear. The germline V gene has CDR1 LGHDT and CDR2 YNNKEL (reference sequence). This CDR3 has 14 amino acids. The CDR3 is CASSQDERVYGHTF. For the CDR3, the DNA is TGTGCCAGCAGCCAAGATGAGAGAGTCTATGGCCACACCTTC.

This clonotype was counted many times. Compared with germline, one end of the junction differs, possibly owing to a read error. V gene TRBV12-3 or TRBV12-4 combines with J gene TRBJ1-2; weak D call: TRBD1 (6 bases). This CDR3 contains 14 residues. CDR3 sequence (DNA): TGTGCCAGCAGCTTAGGGGGTTTTAGCTATGGCTACACCTTC. Protein product: CASSLGGFSYGYTF.

The genes are TRBV27 and TRBJ2-7; D gene unclear. The CDR3 consists of 13 residues. Germline CDR1 and CDR2: MNHEY and SMNVEV (reference sequence). V gave up 4 bases and J gave up 9 bases, with 16 bases separating them. CDR3 loop: CASSSLGISAQYF. CDR3 sequence (DNA): TGTGCCAGCAGTTCACTGGGCATCAGCGCGCAGTACTTC.

This clonotype was seen at least ten times. The chain carries TRBV29-1 and TRBJ2-5; D is possibly TRBD2 (5 bases). V lost 4 bases, J lost 5 bases, and 20 bases lay in between. Germline lookup yields CDR1 SQVTM and CDR2 ANQGSEA. CDR3 length: 15 amino acids. CDR3 residues: CSVARNSAVEETQYF. In DNA form, the CDR3 reads TGCAGCGTTGCCCGAAATAGCGCCGTGGAGGAGACCCAGTACTTC.

This clonotype was counted ten times or more. The chain links TRBV28 to TRBJ1-5; 7 bases are shared with TRBD1. The CDR3 consists of 14 residues. Germline V CDR1 and CDR2: MDHEN, SYDVKM. Germline trimming cut 4 bases from V and 3 bases from J; bases unmatched to any gene: 3. The CDR3 coding sequence is TGTGCCAGCAGTTGGGACAGCCCCAATCAGCCCCAGCATTTT. Encoded protein: CASSWDSPNQPQHF.

The V call is TRBV4-3, the J call TRBJ2-7; D possibly corresponds to TRBD1 (5 bases). Trimming left V 3 bases short and J 6 bases short, with 12 bases between. The CDR3 has 13 amino acids. The germline CDR1 and CDR2 sequences are LGHNA and YSLEER. Written as DNA, the CDR3 is TGCGCCAGCAGCCACCAGGGTGGGGTCGAGCAGTACTTC. It is translated as CASSHQGGVEQYF.

In this sample, this clonotype turned up a few times. This rearrangement joins TRBV12-3 or TRBV12-4 to TRBJ2-7; no clear D gene. The CDR3 is 14 residues long. V lost 7 bases and J lost 1, with 14 bases in between. The CDR3 here is CASTIGYQSYEQYF. DNA of the CDR3: TGTGCCAGCACCATAGGGTACCAGTCCTACGAGCAGTACTTC.

Remarks on this clonotype: A read error is possible here, since a much larger clone lies one base away. The chain couples TRBV12-3 or TRBV12-4 to TRBJ1-2, with D uncertain. The CDR3 contains 15 residues. CDR3 amino acids: CAGSPEESPFYGYTF. In DNA form, the CDR3 reads TGTGCCGGCAGTCCTGAAGAGAGTCCGTTCTATGGCTACACCTTC.

This clonotype was counted many times. The rearrangement uses TRBV14 and TRBJ1-5; D unresolved. V dropped 2 bases and J dropped 4 bases, with 6 bases sitting between them. Germline V CDR1 and CDR2: SGHDN, FVKESK. The CDR3 runs 13 residues. The CDR3 is CASSQQTNQPQHF. The CDR3 bases are TGTGCCAGCAGCCAACAGACAAATCAGCCCCAGCATTTT.

This clonotype occurred a few times. The chain links TRBV6-5 to TRBJ1-3; unclear D gene. Germline V gives CDR1 MNHEY, CDR2 SVGAGI. The CDR3 extends over 14 amino acids. V was shortened by 2 bases and J by 0 bases, with 5 bases between the two germline ends. CDR3 sequence (DNA): TGTGCCAGCAGTTACCAGGTCTCTGGAAACACCATATATTTT. This translates into CASSYQVSGNTIYF.

The chain has TRBV7-8 and TRBJ1-6, with D unresolved. Trimming shortened V by 2 bases and J by 7 bases, and 12 bases separated the two germline ends. The CDR3 length is 15 residues. CDR1 and CDR2 (germline): SGHVS, FQNEAQ. This CDR3 reads CASSLTPNGNSPLHF. The CDR3 DNA sequence: TGTGCCAGCAGCTTAACCCCGAACGGGAATTCACCCCTCCACTTT.

For this clonotype: It differs at one base from a far larger clone, so likely a read error. The CDR3 ends on some other residue instead of the conserved phenylalanine or tryptophan, so this is likely a read error. V is TRBV5-1 and J is TRBJ1-4; D not resolved. This CDR3 has 14 residues. Germline V gives CDR1 SGHRS, CDR2 YFSETQ. CDR3 region: CASSLNPDYEKLFL. The CDR3 DNA reads TGTGCCAGCAGCTTAAACCCCGATTATGAAAAACTGTTTTTG.

For this clonotype: A much more abundant neighbour one base away suggests this may be a read error. The CDR3 does not close with the conserved phenylalanine or tryptophan, likely indicating a read error. CDR3 protein: CASSEEGDSAYEQYL. DNA of the CDR3: TGTGCCAGCAGTGAGGAGGGCGACAGTGCCTACGAGCAGTACCTC. The chain carries TRBV6-1 and TRBJ2-7; D may be TRBD2 (6 bases). The CDR3 is 15 residues long. V was pared by 3 bases and J by 2 bases, with 14 bases between. The V gene's germline CDR1 is MNHNS and CDR2 SASEGT.